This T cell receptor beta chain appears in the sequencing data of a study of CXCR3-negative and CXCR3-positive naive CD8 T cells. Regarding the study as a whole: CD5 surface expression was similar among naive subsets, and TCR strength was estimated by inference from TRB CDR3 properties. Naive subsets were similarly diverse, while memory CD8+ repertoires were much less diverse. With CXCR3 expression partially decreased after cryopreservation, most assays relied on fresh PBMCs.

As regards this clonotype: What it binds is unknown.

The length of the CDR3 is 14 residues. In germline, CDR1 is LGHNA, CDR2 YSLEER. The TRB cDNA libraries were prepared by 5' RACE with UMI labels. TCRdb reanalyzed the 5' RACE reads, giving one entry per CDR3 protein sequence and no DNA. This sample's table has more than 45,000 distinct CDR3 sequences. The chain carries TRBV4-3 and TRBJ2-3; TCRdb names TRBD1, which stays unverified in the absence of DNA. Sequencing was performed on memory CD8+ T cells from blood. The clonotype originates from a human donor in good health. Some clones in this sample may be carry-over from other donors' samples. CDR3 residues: CASSLAGSLDTQYF.